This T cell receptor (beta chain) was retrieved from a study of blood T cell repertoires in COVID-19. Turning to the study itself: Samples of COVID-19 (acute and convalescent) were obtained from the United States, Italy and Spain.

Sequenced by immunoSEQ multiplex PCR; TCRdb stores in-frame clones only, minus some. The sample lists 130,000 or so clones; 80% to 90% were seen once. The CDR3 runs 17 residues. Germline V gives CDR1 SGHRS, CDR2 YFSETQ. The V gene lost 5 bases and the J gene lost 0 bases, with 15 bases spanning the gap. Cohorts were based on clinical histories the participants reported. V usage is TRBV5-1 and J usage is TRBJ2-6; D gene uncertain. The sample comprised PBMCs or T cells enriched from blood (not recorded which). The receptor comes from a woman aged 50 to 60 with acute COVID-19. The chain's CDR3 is CASSLSTQFSGANVLTF. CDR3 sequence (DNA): TGCGCCAGCAGTCTTTCGACTCAATTCTCTGGGGCCAACGTCCTGACTTTC.